These T cell receptor beta chains were read from a single sample in a study of PD-L1 blockade in urothelial cancer. Assay: immunoSEQ multiplex PCR; the TCRdb copy retains only in-frame clones and omits some. Of tens of thousands of clones listed, 80% to 90% are singletons. The source material was PBMCs, sampled around atezolizumab (anti-PD-L1) treatment. The receptors here all came from a woman aged 80 or older with urothelial cancer. Both conserved end residues are part of each CDR3. Fields, in order: V gene, D gene, J gene, CDR3 length, clone size, CDR3 protein, CDR3 DNA. The D gene is left open where the match is weak. Clone size is not always given. Where it is, it says once, few, many or a class for expanded clones.

TRBV10-1	TRBD1	TRBJ1-1	11	NA	CASSGTGEAFF	TGCGCCAGCAGTGGGACAGGGGAAGCTTTCTTT
TRBV9	NA	TRBJ1-3	14	NA	CASSPGGFGNTIYF	TGTGCCAGCAGCCCGGGGGGCTTTGGAAACACCATATATTTT
TRBV5-1	TRBD1	TRBJ2-7	15	NA	CASSPSGQESYEQYF	TGCGCCAGCAGCCCTAGTGGACAGGAGAGCTACGAGCAGTACTTC
TRBV28	TRBD1	TRBJ1-1	14	few	CASRMTGGRTEAFF	TGTGCCAGCAGAATGACAGGGGGACGGACTGAAGCTTTCTTT
TRBV30	TRBD1	TRBJ2-5	14	NA	CAWRAMGQGAAQYF	TGTGCCTGGAGAGCGATGGGGCAGGGGGCGGCCCAGTACTTC
TRBV7-9	TRBD2	TRBJ2-1	15	NA	CASSFPGGSSHEQFF	TGTGCCAGCAGCTTCCCCGGGGGGAGCAGTCATGAGCAGTTCTTC
TRBV2	TRBD2	TRBJ2-3	17	NA	CASSDNSGRALADTQYF	TGTGCCAGCAGTGATAATAGCGGGAGGGCCTTGGCAGATACGCAGTATTTT
TRBV7-9	TRBD2	TRBJ2-2	15	NA	CASSLALAATGELFF	TGTGCCAGCAGCTTGGCACTAGCGGCCACCGGGGAGCTGTTTTTT
TRBV4-1	TRBD1	TRBJ1-1	15	NA	CASSQLDRANTEAFF	TGCGCCAGCAGCCAACTCGACAGGGCGAACACTGAAGCTTTCTTT
TRBV11-3	NA	TRBJ2-7	17	NA	CASSYPGEGKVSDEQYF	TGTGCCAGCAGCTACCCCGGGGAAGGTAAGGTCTCCGACGAGCAGTACTTC
TRBV9	NA	TRBJ2-1	14	NA	CASSVEGNGDEQFF	TGTGCCAGCAGCGTAGAAGGTAACGGGGATGAGCAGTTCTTC
TRBV6-6	TRBD1	TRBJ1-3	13	NA	CASSPGGGNTIYF	TGTGCCAGCAGTCCAGGGGGTGGAAACACCATATATTTT
TRBV18	TRBD1	TRBJ1-1	11	NA	CASSTGIEAFF	TGTGCCAGCTCGACAGGGATTGAAGCTTTCTTT
TRBV10-3	NA	TRBJ1-2	13	NA	CAISEASGYGYTF	TGTGCCATCAGTGAGGCCTCAGGTTATGGCTACACCTTC
TRBV30	NA	TRBJ2-5	13	once	CAWSVGGWETQYF	TGTGCCTGGAGTGTGGGGGGTTGGGAGACCCAGTACTTC
TRBV9	NA	TRBJ1-1	14	NA	CASSVVGGNTEAFF	TGTGCCAGCAGCGTAGTAGGCGGAAACACTGAAGCTTTCTTT
TRBV5-1	NA	TRBJ1-1	18	NA	CASSLVDRGARVNTEAFF	TGCGCCAGCAGCCTAGTAGATCGGGGGGCGCGGGTGAACACTGAAGCTTTCTTT
TRBV4-1	TRBD2	TRBJ2-7	17	NA	CARDGTSGTLSYYEQYF	TGCGCCAGGGACGGGACTAGCGGGACGTTGAGTTATTACGAGCAGTACTTC
TRBV5-4	TRBD1	TRBJ2-3	15	NA	CASNGDRVSTDTQYF	TGTGCCAGCAACGGAGACAGGGTGAGCACAGATACGCAGTATTTT
TRBV7-6	NA	TRBJ1-2	16	NA	CASSRRQDLFNYGYTF	TGTGCCAGCAGCCGTCGGCAGGACTTATTTAACTATGGCTACACCTTC
TRBV12-5	NA	TRBJ2-2	15	few	CASGLVGSFAGELFF	TGTGCTAGTGGTTTGGTGGGGAGCTTCGCCGGGGAGCTGTTTTTT
TRBV10-2	NA	TRBJ1-2	14	NA	CASSESAGNYGYTF	TGCGCCAGCAGTGAGTCGGCAGGGAACTATGGCTACACCTTC
TRBV7-9	NA	TRBJ2-6	17	NA	CASRRGLQEAGANVLTF	TGTGCCAGCCGACGCGGGCTCCAAGAGGCTGGGGCCAACGTCCTGACTTTC
TRBV2	TRBD2	TRBJ2-1	15	NA	CASAEGGRWSNEQFF	TGTGCCAGCGCCGAGGGCGGGAGGTGGAGCAATGAGCAGTTCTTC
TRBV28	NA	TRBJ2-7	15	NA	CASSPTEQGAYEQYF	TGTGCCAGCAGTCCCACCGAACAGGGTGCTTACGAGCAGTACTTC
TRBV18	TRBD2	TRBJ2-7	15	once	CASSPGTSGRDEQYF	TGTGCCAGCTCACCCGGGACTAGCGGGAGGGATGAGCAGTACTTC
TRBV28	TRBD1	TRBJ1-2	13	NA	CASRWTGTGGYTF	TGTGCCAGCAGGTGGACAGGAACCGGTGGCTACACCTTC
TRBV11-1	TRBD2	TRBJ2-7	15	few	CASSPGTSLTYEQYF	TGTGCCAGCAGCCCCGGGACTAGCCTAACCTACGAGCAGTACTTC
TRBV5-1	TRBD2	TRBJ2-5	18	NA	CASSLGLAGGSYQETQYF	TGCGCCAGCAGCTTGGGACTAGCGGGAGGCTCGTACCAAGAGACCCAGTACTTC
TRBV18	TRBD2	TRBJ2-5	16	NA	CASSHLAGEGQETQYF	TGTGCCAGCTCACACCTAGCGGGAGAGGGCCAAGAGACCCAGTACTTC
TRBV6-1	NA	TRBJ1-4	15	NA	CASSEKGGSNEKLFF	TGTGCCAGCAGTGAAAAGGGGGGGTCGAATGAAAAACTGTTTTTT
TRBV7-7	NA	TRBJ2-5	13	NA	CASSLLVEETQYF	TGTGCCAGCAGCCTGCTAGTGGAAGAGACCCAGTACTTC
TRBV30	TRBD1	TRBJ2-1	12	NA	CAWSTTQGARFF	TGTGCCTGGAGTACAACCCAGGGGGCGAGGTTCTTC
TRBV6-5	NA	TRBJ1-1	14	once	CASMAGVLGTEAFF	TGTGCCAGCATGGCAGGGGTGTTGGGCACTGAAGCTTTCTTT
TRBV27	TRBD2	TRBJ2-5	15	NA	CASSAVAGNQETQYF	TGTGCCAGCAGTGCTGTAGCGGGCAACCAAGAGACCCAGTACTTC
TRBV30	NA	TRBJ2-7	11	NA	CAWSRAYEQYF	TGTGCCTGGAGTCGGGCCTACGAGCAGTACTTC
TRBV2	TRBD1	TRBJ1-6	16	NA	CASNVQGAGNHSPLHF	TGTGCCAGCAACGTACAGGGGGCGGGGAATCATTCACCCCTCCACTTT
TRBV7-9	TRBD2	TRBJ2-7	19	once	CASSKSMTSGRSGSYEQYF	TGTGCCAGCAGTAAGTCAATGACTAGCGGGAGGTCGGGATCCTACGAGCAGTACTTC
TRBV21-1	NA	TRBJ2-7	15	NA	CASSKVDGFSYEQYF	TGTGCCAGCAGCAAAGTAGACGGGTTCTCCTACGAGCAGTACTTC
TRBV5-4	TRBD1	TRBJ2-7	16	NA	CASSLGDRGLGYEQYF	TGTGCCAGCAGCTTGGGGGACAGGGGGCTCGGCTACGAGCAGTACTTC
TRBV7-2	NA	TRBJ2-1	13	NA	CASSLKANNEQFF	TGTGCCAGCAGCTTAAAAGCGAACAATGAGCAGTTCTTC
TRBV18	NA	TRBJ2-3	14	NA	CASSPPLPVNTQYF	TGTGCCAGCTCACCTCCCCTACCCGTTAATACGCAGTATTTT